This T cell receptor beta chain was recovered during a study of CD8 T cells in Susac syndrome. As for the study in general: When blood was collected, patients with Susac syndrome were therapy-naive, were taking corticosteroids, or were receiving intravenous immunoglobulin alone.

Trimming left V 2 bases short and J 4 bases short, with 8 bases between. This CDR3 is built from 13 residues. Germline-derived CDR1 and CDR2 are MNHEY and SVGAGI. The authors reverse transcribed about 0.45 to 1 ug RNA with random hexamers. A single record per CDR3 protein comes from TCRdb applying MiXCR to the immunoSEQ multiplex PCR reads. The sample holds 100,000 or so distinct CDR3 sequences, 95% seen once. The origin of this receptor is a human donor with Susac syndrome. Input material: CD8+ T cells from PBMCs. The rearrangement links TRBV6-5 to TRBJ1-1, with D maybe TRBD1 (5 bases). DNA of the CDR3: TGTGCCAGCAGTTACGCCGGGGGCACTGAAGCTTTCTTT. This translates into CASSYAGGTEAFF.